There are a few counts of the clone carrying this TCR beta chain. Between the trimmed V and J ends, which lost 6 bases and 5 bases, there was a span of 13 bases. CDR1 and CDR2 (germline): SNHLY, FYNNEI. This CDR3 region has 13 residues. This entry comes from a study of T cell repertoires in cytomegalovirus infection. TCRdb re-analysed the reads in MiXCR, keeping a single row per CDR3 protein. The sample includes roughly 150,000 distinct CDR3 sequences, around 22% seen only once; the top ten take 9.5% to 13%. This clonotype was obtained from a human donor in good health (CMV status not recorded). Some clones in this sample may be carry-over from other donors' samples. Sequenced input: PBMCs. The chain joins TRBV2 to TRBJ1-1; D not certain. The CDR3 sequence is CASRLRERTEAFF. In DNA, the CDR3 is TGTGCCAGCAGGCTCCGGGAAAGAACTGAAGCTTTCTTT.